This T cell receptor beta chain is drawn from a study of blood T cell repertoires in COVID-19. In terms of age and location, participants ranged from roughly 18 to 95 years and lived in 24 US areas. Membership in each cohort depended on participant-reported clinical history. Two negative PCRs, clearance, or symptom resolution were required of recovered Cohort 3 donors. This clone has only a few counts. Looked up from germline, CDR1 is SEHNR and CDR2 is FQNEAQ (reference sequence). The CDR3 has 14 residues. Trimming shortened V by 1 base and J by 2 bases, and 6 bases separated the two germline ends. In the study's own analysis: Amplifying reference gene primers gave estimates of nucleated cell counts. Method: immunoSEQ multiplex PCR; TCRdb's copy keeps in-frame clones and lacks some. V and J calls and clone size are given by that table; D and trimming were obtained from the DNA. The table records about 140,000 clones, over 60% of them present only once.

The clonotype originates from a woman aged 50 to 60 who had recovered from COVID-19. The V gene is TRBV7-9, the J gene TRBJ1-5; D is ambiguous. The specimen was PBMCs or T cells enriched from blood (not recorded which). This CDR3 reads CASSLGQGNQPQHF. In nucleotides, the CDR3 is TGTGCCAGCAGCTTAGGCCAGGGCAATCAGCCCCAGCATTTT.